One T cell receptor beta chain is described in this entry. The target antigen is unknown. The V end was cut by 2 bases, the J end by 8 bases, with 16 bases between. The CDR3 has 15 amino acids. CDR1 is SGHRS, CDR2 YFSETQ, per germline. Sequencing used immunoSEQ multiplex PCR; TCRdb keeps in-frame clones, though not all of them. The sample records tens of thousands of clones, 60% to 75% being singletons. This record comes from a study of PD-1 blockade in classical Hodgkin lymphoma. Whole-study findings and limits: Significant TCR diversity gains by C4D1 occurred in CD4+ but not CD8+ cells.

The sample's time point: cycle 4 day 1 (C4D1), after less than 7 weeks of nivolumab. Every single patient, without exception, relapsed after autologous stem cell transplantation, and brentuximab vedotin exposure varied. This receptor was obtained from a human donor with classical Hodgkin lymphoma. The chain joins TRBV5-1 to TRBJ1-4; D gene ambiguous. Specimen: peripheral blood mononuclear cells (PBMCs), collected before the fourth cycle of nivolumab. For the CDR3, the DNA is TGCGCCAGCAGCTTTTTGATGGGGAGAGAAGAAAAACTGTTTTTT. The encoded protein is CASSFLMGREEKLFF.